The 5 T cell receptor beta chains reported below all come from one sample, sequenced in a study of post-analysis software for immune sequencing data. Whole-study findings and limits: TRBV5-6, TRBV5-1 and TRBV20-1 belonged to a set of a handful of TRBV segments that were more frequent in patients than controls.

Incorporated into the TCR beta cDNA libraries were unique molecular identifiers, which served to reduce PCR and sequencing biases. TCRdb processed the PCR reads anew with MiXCR; each CDR3 protein has one entry. The sample has around 190,000 distinct CDR3 sequences; 29% are singletons. Their cognate antigens are unknown. The sample consisted of blood. The receptor source for this set is a girl under 18 with multiple sclerosis.

This clonotype was counted at least ten times. The rearrangement links TRBV12-3 or TRBV12-4 to TRBJ2-1, with 10 bases lining up with TRBD2. The junction had 5 bases not matched to a gene; V was cut back by 6 bases and J by 0 bases. The CDR3 length is 16 residues. CDR3 sequence: CASSSSGGSSYNEQFF. In DNA, the CDR3 is TGTGCCAGCAGCTCTAGCGGGGGAAGCTCCTACAATGAGCAGTTCTTC.

Ten or more counts support this clonotype. The genes are TRBV5-1 and TRBJ2-5; possibly TRBD2 for D (5 bases). The CDR3 has 15 residues. Germline V gene sequence: CDR1 SGHRS, CDR2 YFSETQ. V was shortened by 0 bases and J by 2 bases, with 11 bases between the two germline ends. The CDR3 loop reads CASSLVAERQETQYF. The CDR3 coding sequence is TGCGCCAGCAGCTTGGTTGCGGAGCGGCAAGAGACCCAGTACTTC.

In the case of this clonotype: This clone may be a read error of a much larger clone one base away. J is TRBJ2-1 and V is TRBV5-5; D uncertain. In germline, CDR1 is SGHKS, CDR2 YYEKEE (reference sequence). This CDR3 is 13 amino acids long. Trimming left V 4 bases short and J 10 bases short, with 15 bases between. This CDR3 is CASSAPDRYEQFF. CDR3 sequence (DNA): TGTGCCAGCAGCGCACCAGACCGCTACGAGCAGTTCTTC.

This clonotype was recorded at least ten times. The V call is TRBV5-1, the J call TRBJ2-7; D is perhaps TRBD1 (6 bases). The CDR3 loop spans 14 amino acids. CDR1 is SGHRS and CDR2 is YFSETQ in the germline V gene. The ends were cut back, 0 bases at V and 3 bases at J, with 10 bases in the middle. The CDR3 nucleotides read TGCGCCAGCAGCTTGGTTGGACAGAGCTACGAGCAGTACTTC. It specifies CASSLVGQSYEQYF. The full variable domain, its missing parts supplied by reference TRBV5-1 and TRBJ2-7, is KAGVTQTPRYLIKTRGQQVTLSCSPISGHRSVSWYQQTPGQGLQFLFEYFSETQRNKGNFPGRFSGRQFSNSRSEMNVSTLELGDSALYLCASSLVGQSYEQYFGPGTRLTVT.

This clonotype was recorded many times. The chain recombines TRBV20-1 with TRBJ2-7; tentatively, D is TRBD2 (5 bases). Germline CDR1 is DFQATT and CDR2 is SNEGSKA (reference sequence). V lost 6 bases to trimming and J lost 2 bases, with 17 bases between them. The CDR3 spans 14 residues. Here the CDR3 reads CSALRPGKTYEQYF. CDR3 bases: TGCAGTGCCCTGAGACCGGGGAAAACCTACGAGCAGTACTTC.